The 14 T cell receptor beta chains reported below all come from one sample, sequenced in a study of CD8+ T cells in alopecia areata. TCR sequencing used cDNA made by reverse transcription of extracted RNA. Sequenced by immunoSEQ multiplex PCR; TCRdb stores in-frame clones only, minus some. The sample lists 120,000 to 150,000 clones; roughly 82% were seen once. The treatment: oral pan-JAK inhibitor, 5-10 mg twice daily. Sequenced material: CD8+ T cells sorted from blood, taken at week 4, from a patient treated with tofacitinib. These receptors were taken from a human donor with alopecia areata.

V usage is TRBV7-2 and J usage is TRBJ2-7; tentative D call: TRBD2 (5 bases). The CDR3 consists of 15 residues. Looked up from germline, CDR1 is SGHTA and CDR2 is FQGNSA. V was clipped by 5 bases and J by 1 base, with 15 bases between them. The CDR3 is CASSPYHGLSYEQYF. The CDR3 region has the DNA TGTGCCAGCAGCCCCTACCATGGACTTTCCTACGAGCAGTACTTC.

Only one count was recorded for this clone. The chain joins TRBV9 to TRBJ1-2; no firm D call. Trimming stripped 0 bases from V and 14 bases from J, with 23 bases between. The CDR3 length is 15 residues. Per germline, CDR1 SGDLS and CDR2 YYNGEE. CDR3 DNA sequence: TGTGCCAGCAGCGTAGTAGGCGGCTACCACCAAGTACGGACCTTC. Translated, it gives CASSVVGGYHQVRTF.

The chain joins TRBV4-1 to TRBJ2-3; D possibly uses TRBD1 or TRBD2 (5 bases each). Germline V CDR1 and CDR2: MGHRA, YSYEKL. The CDR3 spans 16 residues. The V and J ends lost 1 base and 6 bases respectively, with 17 bases between them. The CDR3 reads CASSQGRQLKRDTQYF. Written as DNA, the CDR3 is TGCGCCAGCAGCCAAGGTAGACAGCTTAAGCGGGATACGCAGTATTTT.

CDR3: CAIREETYEQYF. CDR3 in DNA: TGTGCCATCAGGGAGGAGACCTACGAGCAGTACTTC. V usage is TRBV10-3 and J usage is TRBJ2-7; perhaps TRBD2 as D (5 bases). Germline V lookup: CDR1 ENHRY, CDR2 SYGVKD. This CDR3 has 12 residues. Trimming pared 6 bases from V and 2 bases from J, leaving 8 bases between.

On this clone itself: The junction differs from germline at one of its ends, possibly a read error. This rearrangement joins TRBV30 to TRBJ2-1; D gene ambiguous. The CDR3 length is 12 residues. Germline CDR1 and CDR2: GTSNPN and SVGIG (reference sequence). The CDR3, as DNA: TGTGCCTGGAGTGTAGTGGGGAATGAGCAGCTCTTC. As protein: CAWSVVGNEQLF.

This chain links TRBV9 with TRBJ1-4; a possible D gene is TRBD1 (6 bases). V lost 4 bases and J 8 bases, leaving 18 bases between the germline ends. The V gene's germline CDR1 is SGDLS and CDR2 YYNGEE. The CDR3 has 15 amino acids. For the CDR3, the DNA is TGTGCCAGCAGCTTATGGGACACCCGTGAGGAAAAACTGTTTTTT. It codes for CASSLWDTREEKLFF.

The V and J genes are TRBV27 and TRBJ2-7; TRBD1 might be the D (6 bases). This CDR3 has 13 amino acids. The ends were cut back, 5 bases at V and 5 bases at J, with 13 bases in the middle. Germline V gene lookup returns CDR1 MNHEY and CDR2 SMNVEV (reference sequence). This chain's CDR3 is CASSTGPGHEQYF. DNA for the CDR3: TGTGCCAGCAGTACAGGGCCCGGCCACGAGCAGTACTTC.

This rearrangement joins TRBV5-1 to TRBJ1-5; the D is unclear. Germline assignment: CDR1 SGHRS and CDR2 YFSETQ. Trimming took 4 bases from V and 4 from J, leaving 21 bases between them. The CDR3 sequence is 17 residues long. DNA for the CDR3: TGCGCCAGCAGCGGGGTTCGCTCCCGGTCGGAAAATCAGCCCCAGCATTTT. Protein sequence: CASSGVRSRSENQPQHF. Complete variable domain (other parts from reference TRBV5-1 and TRBJ1-5): KAGVTQTPRYLIKTRGQQVTLSCSPISGHRSVSWYQQTPGQGLQFLFEYFSETQRNKGNFPGRFSGRQFSNSRSEMNVSTLELGDSALYLCASSGVRSRSENQPQHFGDGTRLSIL.

Remarks on this clone: Other DNA sequences within the sample encode an identical CDR3. The rearrangement links TRBV29-1 to TRBJ1-2, with no clear D. The CDR3 totals 15 residues. Germline CDR1 SQVTM, CDR2 ANQGSEA. Deletions cut 1 base from V and 1 base from J, with 13 bases between. The DNA for the CDR3 is TGCAGCGTTGAAGCCCCAGCGGAGGGTAACTATGGCTACACCTTC. It encodes CSVEAPAEGNYGYTF.

The chain combines TRBV6-5 with TRBJ1-2; no firm D call. Between the trimmed V and J ends, which lost 0 bases and 2 bases, there was a span of 7 bases. The CDR3 is 14 residues long. The germline V gene encodes CDR1 MNHEY and CDR2 SVGAGI. The CDR3 coding sequence is TGTGCCAGCAGTTACTCCACATCCAACTATGGCTACACCTTC. Its protein is CASSYSTSNYGYTF.

This chain connects TRBV29-1 to TRBJ2-3; 8 bases are a match to TRBD1. CDR1 and CDR2 from the germline V gene are SQVTM and ANQGSEA. The CDR3 has 16 amino acids. V trimming: 0 bases; J trimming: 4 bases; junction bases outside the gene matches: 9. CDR3 sequence: CSVEDLQGAPPDTQYF. The CDR3 DNA is TGCAGCGTTGAAGATCTTCAGGGGGCTCCCCCAGATACGCAGTATTTT.

Details on this clone: The germline gene is not matched at one end of the junction; a read error may be the cause. This chain connects TRBV4-3 to TRBJ2-1, with D perhaps matching TRBD2 (6 bases). This CDR3 is built from 15 residues. Germline V gene data show CDR1 as LGHNA and CDR2 as YSLEER. The CDR3 loop reads CASSQDGRLYNEQLF. CDR3 sequence (DNA): TGCGCCAGCAGCCAAGATGGGAGGCTATACAATGAGCAGCTCTTC.

The chain combines TRBV7-9 with TRBJ2-1; 9 bases agree with TRBD2. CDR1 SEHNR and CDR2 FQNEAQ come from the germline V gene (reference sequence). The CDR3 runs 15 residues. The trim removed 3 bases at V and 5 bases at J, leaving 5 bases unmatched. This CDR3 reads CASSLERGAHNEQFF. CDR3 coding DNA: TGTGCCAGCAGCTTGGAGCGGGGGGCCCACAATGAGCAGTTCTTC.

This clone has just a few counts. The genes are TRBV7-8 and TRBJ2-3, with TRBD2 as a possible D gene (7 bases). The CDR3 consists of 14 residues. Looked up from germline, CDR1 is SGHVS and CDR2 is FQNEAQ. The ends were cut back, 3 bases at V and 9 bases at J, with 16 bases in the middle. The CDR3 spells CASSFRGAGATQYF. CDR3 bases: TGTGCCAGCAGCTTCCGGGGGGCGGGTGCGACGCAGTATTTT.